This TCR beta chain appears in the sequencing data of a study of T cell responses to AZD1222 COVID-19 vaccine. The CDR3 consists of 14 residues. The junction had 3 bases not matched to a gene; V was cut back by 3 bases and J by 4 bases. The germline V gene has CDR1 SGHKS and CDR2 YYEKEE (reference sequence). Profiling relied on immunoSEQ multiplex PCR, and the TCRdb table lists in-frame clones only, not all of them. The sample holds some 280,000 clones, 94% seen once. This receptor was taken from an adult who received the AZD1222 COVID-19 vaccine. This rearrangement joins TRBV5-5 to TRBJ1-5, with 8 bases that match TRBD1. The sequences come from peripheral blood, collected 28 days after the second AZD1222 dose. As DNA, the CDR3 is TGTGCCAGCAGCTACGGACAGGGAAATCAGCCCCAGCATTTT. Translation: CASSYGQGNQPQHF.